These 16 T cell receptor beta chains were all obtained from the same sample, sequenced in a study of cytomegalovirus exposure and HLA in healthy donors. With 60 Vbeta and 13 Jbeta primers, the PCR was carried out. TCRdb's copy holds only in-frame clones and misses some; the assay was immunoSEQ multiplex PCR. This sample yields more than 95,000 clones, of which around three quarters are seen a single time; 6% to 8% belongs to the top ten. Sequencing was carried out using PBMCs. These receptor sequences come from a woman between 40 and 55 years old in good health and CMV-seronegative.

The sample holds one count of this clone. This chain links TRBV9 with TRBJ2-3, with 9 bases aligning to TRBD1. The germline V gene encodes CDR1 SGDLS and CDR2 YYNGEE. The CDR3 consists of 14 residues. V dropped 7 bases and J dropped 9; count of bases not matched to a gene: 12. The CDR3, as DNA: TGTGCCAGCGACAGGGGGTCGGACCGGGGAACGCAGTATTTT. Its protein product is CASDRGSDRGTQYF.

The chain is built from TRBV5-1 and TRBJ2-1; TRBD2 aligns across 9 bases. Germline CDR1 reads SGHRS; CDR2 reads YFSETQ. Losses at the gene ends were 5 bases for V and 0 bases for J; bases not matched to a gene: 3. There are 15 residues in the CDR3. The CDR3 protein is CASRLSGSSYNEQFF. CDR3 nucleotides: TGCGCCAGCAGACTTAGCGGGAGCTCCTACAATGAGCAGTTCTTC.

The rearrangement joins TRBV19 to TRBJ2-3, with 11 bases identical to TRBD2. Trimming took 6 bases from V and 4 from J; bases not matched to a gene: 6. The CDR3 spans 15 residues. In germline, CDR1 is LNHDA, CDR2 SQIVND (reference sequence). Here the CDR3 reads CASRKTSGVSDTQYF. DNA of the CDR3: TGTGCCAGTAGAAAGACTAGCGGGGTATCAGATACGCAGTATTTT.

CDR3 DNA sequence: TGCGCCAGCAGCTTTCTTACAGGGGACTACGAGCAGTACTTC. Encoded protein: CASSFLTGDYEQYF. The chain employs TRBV5-1 and TRBJ2-7; 7 bases agree with TRBD1. CDR3 length: 14 amino acids. The germline V gene has CDR1 SGHRS and CDR2 YFSETQ. Trimming took 2 bases from V and 3 from J; bases not matched to a gene: 5.

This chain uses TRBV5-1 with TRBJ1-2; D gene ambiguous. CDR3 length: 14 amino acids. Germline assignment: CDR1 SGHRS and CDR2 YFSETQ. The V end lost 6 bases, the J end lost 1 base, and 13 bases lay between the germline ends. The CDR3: CASTFSSFNYGYTF. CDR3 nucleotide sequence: TGCGCCAGCACCTTTAGCTCTTTTAACTATGGCTACACCTTC.

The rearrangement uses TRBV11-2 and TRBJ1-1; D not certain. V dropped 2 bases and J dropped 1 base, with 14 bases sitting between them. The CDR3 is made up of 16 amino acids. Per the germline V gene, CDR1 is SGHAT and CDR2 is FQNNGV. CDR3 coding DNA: TGTGCCAGCAGCTTATCACTGACCGCGGGGAACACTGAAGCTTTCTTT. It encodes CASSLSLTAGNTEAFF.

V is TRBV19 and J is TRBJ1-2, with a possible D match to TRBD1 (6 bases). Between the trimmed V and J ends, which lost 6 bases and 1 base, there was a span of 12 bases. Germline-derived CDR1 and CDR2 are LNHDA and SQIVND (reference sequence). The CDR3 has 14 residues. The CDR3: CASRDPQGNYGYTF. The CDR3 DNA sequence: TGTGCCAGTAGAGACCCACAGGGTAACTATGGCTACACCTTC.

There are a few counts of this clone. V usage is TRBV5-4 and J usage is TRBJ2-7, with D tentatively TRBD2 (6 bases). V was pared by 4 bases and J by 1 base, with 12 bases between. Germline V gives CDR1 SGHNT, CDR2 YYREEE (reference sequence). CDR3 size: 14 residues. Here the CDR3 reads CASSLGLMSYEQYF. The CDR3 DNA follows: TGTGCCAGCAGCCTGGGACTGATGTCCTACGAGCAGTACTTC.

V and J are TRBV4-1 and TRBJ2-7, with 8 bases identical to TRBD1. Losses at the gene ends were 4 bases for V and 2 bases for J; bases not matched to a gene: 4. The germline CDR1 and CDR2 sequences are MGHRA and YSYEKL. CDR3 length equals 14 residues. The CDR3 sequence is CASSPGDRPYEQYF. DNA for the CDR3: TGCGCCAGCAGCCCAGGGGACAGGCCCTACGAGCAGTACTTC.

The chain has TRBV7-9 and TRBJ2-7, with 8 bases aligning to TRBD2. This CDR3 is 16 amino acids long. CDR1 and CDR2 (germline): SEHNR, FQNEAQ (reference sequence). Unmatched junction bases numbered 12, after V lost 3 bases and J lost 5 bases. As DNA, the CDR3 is TGTGCCAGCAGCTTGGGTTCGGGACTAGTAGGGGACGAGCAGTACTTC. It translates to CASSLGSGLVGDEQYF.

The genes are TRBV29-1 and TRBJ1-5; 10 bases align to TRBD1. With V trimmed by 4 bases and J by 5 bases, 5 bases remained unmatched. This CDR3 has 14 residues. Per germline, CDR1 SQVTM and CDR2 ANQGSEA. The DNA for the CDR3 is TGCAGCGTTGGGGGACAGGGGCAAGATCAGCCCCAGCATTTT. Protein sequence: CSVGGQGQDQPQHF.

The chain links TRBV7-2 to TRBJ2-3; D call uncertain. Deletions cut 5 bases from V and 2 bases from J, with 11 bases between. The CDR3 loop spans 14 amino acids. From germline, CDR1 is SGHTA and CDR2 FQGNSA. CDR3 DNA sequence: TGTGCCAGCAGCGCGTCCCGATCCACAGATACGCAGTATTTT. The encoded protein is CASSASRSTDTQYF.

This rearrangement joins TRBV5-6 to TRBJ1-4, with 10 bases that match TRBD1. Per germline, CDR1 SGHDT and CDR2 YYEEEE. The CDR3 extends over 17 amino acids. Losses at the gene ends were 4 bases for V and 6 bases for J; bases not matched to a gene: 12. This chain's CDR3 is CASSTSPGTGDDEKLFF. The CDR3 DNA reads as TGTGCCAGCAGCACCTCCCCCGGGACAGGGGATGATGAAAAACTGTTTTTT. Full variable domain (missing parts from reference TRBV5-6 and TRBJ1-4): DAGVTQSPTHLIKTRGQQVTLRCSPKSGHDTVSWYQQALGQGPQFIFQYYEEEERQRGNFPDRFSGHQFPNYSSELNVNALLLGDSALYLCASSTSPGTGDDEKLFFGSGTQLSVL.

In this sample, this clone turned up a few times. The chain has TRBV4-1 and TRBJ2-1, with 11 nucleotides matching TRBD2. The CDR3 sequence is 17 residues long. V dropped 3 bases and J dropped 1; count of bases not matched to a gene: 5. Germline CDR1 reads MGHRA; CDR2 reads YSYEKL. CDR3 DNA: TGCGCCAGCAGCCACACCGGGACTAGCGGTTCCTACAATGAGCAGTTCTTC. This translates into CASSHTGTSGSYNEQFF.

This CDR3 reads CASRTGLNNEQFF. The CDR3 DNA follows: TGTGCCAGTCGGACAGGGTTGAACAATGAGCAGTTCTTC. The chain carries TRBV27 and TRBJ2-1; TRBD1 agrees at 8 bases. The trim removed 9 bases at V and 5 bases at J, leaving 6 bases unmatched. Germline-derived CDR1 and CDR2 are MNHEY and SMNVEV (reference sequence). The CDR3 contains 13 residues.

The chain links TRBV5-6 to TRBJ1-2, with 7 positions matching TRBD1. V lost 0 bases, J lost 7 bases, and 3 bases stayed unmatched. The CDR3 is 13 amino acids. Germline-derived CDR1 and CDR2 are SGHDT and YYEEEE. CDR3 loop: CASSLGTGGGYTF. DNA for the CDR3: TGTGCCAGCAGCTTGGGGACAGGAGGTGGCTACACCTTC.